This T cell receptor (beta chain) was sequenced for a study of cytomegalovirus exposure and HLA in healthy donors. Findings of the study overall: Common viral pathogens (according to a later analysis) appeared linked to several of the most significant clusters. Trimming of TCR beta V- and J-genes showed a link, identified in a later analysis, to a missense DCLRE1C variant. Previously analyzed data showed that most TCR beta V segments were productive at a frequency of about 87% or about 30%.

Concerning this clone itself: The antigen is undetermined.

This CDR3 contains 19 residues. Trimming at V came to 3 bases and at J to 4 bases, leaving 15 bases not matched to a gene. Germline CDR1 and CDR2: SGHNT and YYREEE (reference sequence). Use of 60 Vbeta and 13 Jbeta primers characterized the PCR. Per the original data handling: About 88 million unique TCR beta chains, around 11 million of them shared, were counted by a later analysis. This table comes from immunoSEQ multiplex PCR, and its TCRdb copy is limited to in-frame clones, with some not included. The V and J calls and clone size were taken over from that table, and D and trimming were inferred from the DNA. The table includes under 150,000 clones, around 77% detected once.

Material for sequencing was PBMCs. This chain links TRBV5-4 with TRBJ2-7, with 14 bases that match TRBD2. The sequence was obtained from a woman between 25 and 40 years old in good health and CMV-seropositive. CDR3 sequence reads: CASSYRGTSGSSGGYEQYF. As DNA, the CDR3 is TGTGCCAGCAGCTATAGGGGGACTAGCGGGAGCTCGGGGGGATACGAGCAGTACTTC.